This T cell receptor (beta chain) is drawn from a study of regulatory T cells in long-lasting Graves disease. Whole-study results and caveats: Persistent disease favored TRBV28, TRBJ1-2 and TRBJ2-5. TCR diversity in persistent Graves' patients was below that of newly diagnosed ones. It was peripheral blood alone, not thyroid tissue, that was studied.

The sample's time point: persistent/refractory GD, antithyroid drugs over 5 years with positive TRAb. PBMC-extracted RNA yielded the TCR library. In the case of this clonotype: Its matching antigen is unknown.

From germline, CDR1 is SQVTM and CDR2 ANQGSEA. This CDR3 is built from 15 residues. With 3 bases removed from V and 0 bases from J, the gap between germline ends came to 13 bases. Combining iRepertoire HTBI primers with Arm-PCR of CDR3 regions, the authors built TCR beta libraries. TCRdb recomputed calls from the multiplex PCR reads with MiXCR, one row per CDR3 protein. The data show some 470,000 distinct CDR3 sequences, about 22% seen once. The material sequenced was peripheral blood mononuclear cells (PBMCs), taken when the disease was refractory, from a patient treated with antithyroid drugs. This sequence originates from a female donor with Graves disease. This chain joins TRBV29-1 and TRBJ2-3; D may correspond to TRBD1 or TRBD2 (5 bases each). DNA of the CDR3: TGCAGCGTTGAGGGACGGTACACTAGCACAGATACGCAGTATTTT. It encodes CSVEGRYTSTDTQYF.